These 15 T cell receptor beta chains originate from one sample sequenced in a study of monozygotic twins with inflammatory bowel disease. After re-calling the 5' RACE reads, TCRdb lists one entry per CDR3 protein, DNA absent. The table for this sample gives fewer than 350,000 distinct CDR3 sequences. Source material: blood. The receptors stem from a human donor with ulcerative colitis or Crohn's disease, or a healthy co-twin of an affected twin (not recorded which).

The chain is built from TRBV11-2 and TRBJ2-4; the TRBD1 assignment by TCRdb is unverifiable without DNA. This CDR3 spans 18 amino acids. CDR1 is SGHAT and CDR2 is FQNNGV in the germline V gene. The chain's CDR3 is CASSLRPLTTKPGNIQYF.

The chain employs TRBV5-1 and TRBJ2-6; there is no DNA to check the TCRdb D call of TRBD1. The germline CDR1 and CDR2 sequences are SGHRS and YFSETQ. CDR3 length: 20 residues. CDR3 amino acids: CASSLPGQALRYSGANVLTF.

This rearrangement joins TRBV5-1 to TRBJ2-7. Germline V gives CDR1 SGHRS, CDR2 YFSETQ. The CDR3 sequence is 13 residues long. CDR3 region: CASSLGINYEQYF.

V gene TRBV24-1 combines with J gene TRBJ2-7; TCRdb gives TRBD2 as the D gene, but with no DNA this cannot be confirmed. This CDR3 region has 14 residues. Germline CDR1 is KGHDR and CDR2 is SFDVKD. The CDR3 spells CATSDTSGPYEQYF.

V usage is TRBV10-2 and J usage is TRBJ2-1; TCRdb outputs TRBD2, but without DNA this stays unchecked. Germline CDR1 and CDR2: WSHSY and SAAADI. The CDR3 is 15 residues long. The CDR3 spells CASTGRLAGVDEQFF.

This chain uses TRBV5-4 with TRBJ2-4; the TCRdb D gene call, TRBD1, has no DNA to confirm it. This CDR3 contains 15 residues. Germline CDR1 reads SGHNT; CDR2 reads YYREEE (reference sequence). The CDR3 sequence is CASSSRQGVGNIQYF.

The rearrangement uses TRBV11-2 and TRBJ2-7; lacking DNA, the TRBD1 call made by TCRdb goes unchecked. CDR1 is SGHAT, CDR2 FQNNGV, per germline. CDR3 size: 11 residues. The CDR3: CASSLGGGKYF.

The chain uses TRBV24-1 and TRBJ1-2; TCRdb outputs TRBD1, but without DNA this stays unchecked. The CDR3 has 16 residues. CDR1 and CDR2 from the germline V gene are KGHDR and SFDVKD. The CDR3 loop reads CATSDASGTGTAGYTF.

CDR3 loop: CASSYDRLNTEAFF. The chain carries TRBV6-6 and TRBJ1-1. The CDR3 contains 14 residues. From germline, CDR1 is MNHNY and CDR2 SVGAGI (reference sequence).

This chain joins TRBV12-3 or TRBV12-4 and TRBJ1-6. The CDR3 is made up of 15 amino acids. CDR3 protein: CASEEGSSYNSPLHF.

V is TRBV5-1 and J is TRBJ2-4; the TCRdb D gene call, TRBD1, has no DNA to confirm it. Germline V lookup: CDR1 SGHRS, CDR2 YFSETQ. This CDR3 is 14 amino acids long. CDR3 amino acids: CASSTDPGANIQYF.

The V gene is TRBV28, the J gene TRBJ2-7; TCRdb's D call of TRBD1 is untestable without DNA. Per germline, CDR1 MDHEN and CDR2 SYDVKM. The CDR3 consists of 13 residues. The CDR3 is CATATGTPYEQYF. The variable domain in full, with the rest retrieved from reference TRBV28 and TRBJ2-7, is DVKVTQSSRYLVKRTGEKVFLECVQDMDHENMFWYRQDPGLGLRLIYFSYDVKMKEKGDIPEGYSVSREKKERFSLILESASTNQTSMYLCATATGTPYEQYFGPGTRLTVT.

V is TRBV12-3 or TRBV12-4 and J is TRBJ2-7; TCRdb's D call of TRBD1 is untestable without DNA. This CDR3 contains 15 residues. The CDR3 reads CASSLAQGHPNEQYF.

The chain has TRBV29-1 and TRBJ2-3; the D call of TRBD1 rests on TCRdb alone, since no DNA is present to check it. The germline V gene has CDR1 SQVTM and CDR2 ANQGSEA. The CDR3 extends over 14 amino acids. CDR3: CSLAEAGHTDTQYF.

V usage is TRBV13 and J usage is TRBJ2-3; the D call of TRBD2 rests on TCRdb alone, since no DNA is present to check it. Germline CDR1 PRHDT, CDR2 FYEKMQ (reference sequence). The CDR3 runs to 16 residues. The CDR3 sequence: CASSLGGLAMTDTQYF.